Below are 16 T cell receptor beta chains sequenced from a single sample in a study of T cells in Graves' hyperthyroidism and ophthalmopathy. RNA transcripts were the template for amplifying TCR beta CDR3 regions. The study used the HTBI primer set for a first-round RT-PCR of the TCR CDR3. MiXCR was run by TCRdb on the multiplex PCR reads, yielding one entry per CDR3 protein. The sample records about 760,000 distinct CDR3 sequences, around 40% being singletons. The sample was blood. Receptors were obtained from a woman aged 40 to 50 with Graves' hyperthyroidism.

This clonotype has more than one count but fewer than ten. This rearrangement joins TRBV12-3 or TRBV12-4 to TRBJ1-5; D is unclear. Trimming cost V 2 bases and J 5 bases, with 4 bases left between them. The CDR3 consists of 12 residues. The CDR3 DNA follows: TGTGCCAGCAGTTTATTCGATCAGCCCCAGCATTTT. The encoded protein is CASSLFDQPQHF.

This clonotype was seen ten or more times. V and J are TRBV10-3 and TRBJ2-7, with TRBD2 as a possible D gene (5 bases). The CDR3 spans 13 residues. With 0 bases removed from V and 3 bases from J, the gap between germline ends came to 6 bases. CDR1 and CDR2 from the germline V gene are ENHRY and SYGVKD. CDR3 in DNA: TGTGCCATCAGTGAGTCGGGAGACTACGAGCAGTACTTC. It specifies CAISESGDYEQYF.

This clonotype appeared a few times. At one boundary the junction diverges from the germline segment, which might be a read error. The chain employs TRBV10-2 and TRBJ1-1; D may be TRBD1 (5 bases). The CDR3 has 11 residues. The V gene's germline CDR1 is WSHSY and CDR2 SAAADI. The DNA of the CDR3 is TGTGCCAGCAGGGCCGGGACTGAAGCTTTCTTT. Its translation: CASRAGTEAFF.

There are many counts of this clonotype. The chain links TRBV10-2 to TRBJ2-5; 8 bases agree with TRBD2. The junction had 5 bases not matched to a gene; V was cut back by 5 bases and J by 0 bases. Germline V lookup: CDR1 WSHSY, CDR2 SAAADI. This CDR3 has 15 amino acids. The CDR3 bases are TGCGCCAGCAGTTCCGGGACTAGGGACCAAGAGACCCAGTACTTC. It encodes CASSSGTRDQETQYF.

The J gene is TRBJ2-2, the V gene TRBV6-5; 8 bases are a match to TRBD2. Germline V gives CDR1 MNHEY, CDR2 SVGAGI. This CDR3 has 15 residues. The V and J ends lost 0 bases and 5 bases, in that order; junction bases with no gene match: 2. CDR3 coding DNA: TGTGCCAGCAGTTACTCGTCTAGCGGGACCGGGGAGCTGTTTTTT. Translating gives CASSYSSSGTGELFF.

The chain joins TRBV20-1 to TRBJ2-2, with unresolved D. V was clipped by 3 bases and J by 4 bases, with 6 bases between them. The germline CDR1 and CDR2 sequences are DFQATT and SNEGSKA (reference sequence). CDR3 size: 12 residues. The CDR3: CSARSTTGELFF. In DNA form, the CDR3 reads TGCAGTGCTAGGTCAACCACCGGGGAGCTGTTTTTT.

This clonotype was recorded at least ten times. The chain employs TRBV6-5 and TRBJ1-2; the D gene is possibly TRBD1 (6 bases). V was cut by 5 bases and J by 5 bases, with 15 bases left in between. The CDR3 spans 14 residues. From germline, CDR1 is MNHEY and CDR2 SVGAGI. CDR3 sequence (DNA): TGTGCCAGCAGTGAGTCACAGGGAGTATATGGCTACACCTTC. It codes for CASSESQGVYGYTF.

The V call is TRBV20-1, the J call TRBJ1-4; D is unresolved. Germline CDR1 and CDR2: DFQATT and SNEGSKA (reference sequence). The germline V and J ends were trimmed by 5 bases and 3 bases, with 16 bases remaining between them. This CDR3 is built from 15 residues. Written as DNA, the CDR3 is TGCAGTGCTGATCCGGGAGGGCCCTCTAATGAAAAACTGTTTTTT. Its protein product is CSADPGGPSNEKLFF.

This clonotype was observed a single time. The J gene is TRBJ1-2, the V gene TRBV7-9, with no clear D. CDR3 length: 14 residues. Germline loops: CDR1 SEHNR, CDR2 FQNEAQ (reference sequence). V was clipped by 3 bases and J by 2 bases, with 10 bases between them. This CDR3 reads CASSLGSDNYGYTF. In nucleotides, the CDR3 is TGTGCCAGCAGCTTGGGTTCAGACAACTATGGCTACACCTTC.

The chain uses TRBV11-3 and TRBJ2-3, with 10 bases matching TRBD2. The length of the CDR3 is 15 residues. V shed 3 bases and J 5 bases; nucleotides not matched to a gene: 5. Germline loops: CDR1 SGHNT, CDR2 YENEEA. The CDR3 loop is CASSFLAGAVDTQYF. DNA for the CDR3: TGTGCCAGCAGCTTCCTAGCGGGAGCCGTAGATACGCAGTATTTT.

On this clonotype: One base away lies a much larger clone, so this may be a sequencing read error. This likely comes from a read error, as the CDR3 has no conserved phenylalanine or tryptophan at its end. The chain has TRBV2 and TRBJ1-1; D is uncertain. Between the trimmed V and J ends, which lost 7 bases and 1 base, there was a span of 10 bases. CDR1 is SNHLY and CDR2 is FYNNEI in the germline V gene. This CDR3 has 13 residues. The CDR3 is CASTEGPNTEAFS. The CDR3 DNA is TGTGCCAGCACCGAAGGCCCGAACACTGAAGCTTTCTCT.

This chain connects TRBV5-1 to TRBJ1-1; tentative D call: TRBD1 (6 bases). Deletions cut 5 bases from V and 4 bases from J, with 9 bases between. The CDR3 consists of 12 residues. CDR1 and CDR2 (germline): SGHRS, YFSETQ. The CDR3 DNA follows: TGCGCCAGCAGAGGGGGGATCACTGAAGCTTTCTTT. Translated: CASRGGITEAFF.

This clonotype was detected only a few times. The V and J genes are TRBV6-5 and TRBJ1-5; no clear D. Trimming removed 4 bases from V and 4 bases from J, with 5 bases in between. The CDR3 runs to 12 residues. The germline CDR1 and CDR2 sequences are MNHEY and SVGAGI. The CDR3 region is CASSFVNQPQHF. In DNA, the CDR3 is TGTGCCAGCAGTTTCGTAAATCAGCCCCAGCATTTT.

The chain couples TRBV7-9 to TRBJ2-3; D not resolved. The CDR3 consists of 15 residues. Germline V lookup: CDR1 SEHNR, CDR2 FQNEAQ (reference sequence). The ends were cut back, 2 bases at V and 3 bases at J, with 12 bases in the middle. The CDR3 region is CASSLSPDWTDTQYF. In DNA, the CDR3 is TGTGCCAGCAGCTTAAGTCCTGACTGGACAGATACGCAGTATTTT.

This clonotype was counted a few times. The chain employs TRBV7-2 and TRBJ1-2, with 7 bases lining up with TRBD1. Per the germline V gene, CDR1 is SGHTA and CDR2 is FQGNSA. The CDR3 runs 15 residues. The J segment lost 4 bases and the V segment lost 1 base, leaving 6 bases of the junction unmatched. The CDR3 DNA reads as TGTGCCAGCAGCTTAGACTACAGGGGCCTCTATGGCTACACCTTC. Protein sequence: CASSLDYRGLYGYTF.

In DNA form, the CDR3 reads TGCAGTGCACCCGACGGGGGAGTGAACACTGAAGCTTTCTTT. It is translated as CSAPDGGVNTEAFF. The gene calls are TRBV20-1 and TRBJ1-1; weak D call: TRBD1 (5 bases). V dropped 6 bases and J dropped 0 bases, with 14 bases sitting between them. CDR1 and CDR2 from the germline V gene are DFQATT and SNEGSKA (reference sequence). CDR3 length: 14 amino acids.